The TCR beta chain under discussion was sequenced for a study of T cell responses to AZD1222 COVID-19 vaccine. General study results and limits: Among spike-specific TCRs, nearly half reportedly target unmutated variant regions. None of the repertoires were sampled until the peak T cell response had passed. Donors, mostly white British, included more females; clonal diversity was possibly underestimated.

Concerning this clone: The antigen is undetermined. The junction departs from germline at one end; a sequencing error may be responsible.

Sequenced by immunoSEQ multiplex PCR; TCRdb stores in-frame clones only, minus some. This listing includes about 140,000 clones. Germline loops: CDR1 SNHLY, CDR2 FYNNEI. This CDR3 region has 14 residues. The clonotype originates from an adult in good health. Sequenced input: peripheral blood. The chain recombines TRBV2 with TRBJ1-1; D is uncertain. The CDR3, as DNA: TGTGCCAGCAGCGAAGGCCGGGGGAACACTGAAGCTTTCTTT. Protein product: CASSEGRGNTEAFF.